This TCR beta chain was identified during a study of a mutant IDH1 vaccine in newly diagnosed glioma. Libraries were prepared by immunoSEQ multiplex PCR; TCRdb keeps only in-frame clonotypes and omits some of them. The table has almost 30,000 clones, approximately 90% seen once; the top ten hold less than 3.5%. Time point reported: week 5, during vaccination. Each vaccine dose was 300 ug of mutant IDH1 20-mer peptide, with topical imiquimod. Newly diagnosed WHO grade 3 or 4 IDH1-mutant, ATRX-lost astrocytomas were identified in the donors. Losses at the gene ends were 6 bases for V and 9 bases for J; bases not matched to a gene: 6. Per germline, CDR1 MDHEN and CDR2 SYDVKM. CDR3 size: 13 residues. Concerning this clone itself: Its specificity is not known.

The sequence was collected from a woman aged 40-49 years with glioma. Some clones in this sample may be carry-over from other donors' samples. Source: peripheral blood mononuclear cells (PBMCs), taken from a glioma patient whose treatment included an IDH1 peptide vaccine. The rearrangement links TRBV28 to TRBJ2-1; 9 nucleotides line up with TRBD2. The chain's CDR3 is CASRLAGDGEQFF. In DNA form, the CDR3 reads TGTGCCAGCAGACTAGCGGGCGACGGTGAGCAGTTCTTC.